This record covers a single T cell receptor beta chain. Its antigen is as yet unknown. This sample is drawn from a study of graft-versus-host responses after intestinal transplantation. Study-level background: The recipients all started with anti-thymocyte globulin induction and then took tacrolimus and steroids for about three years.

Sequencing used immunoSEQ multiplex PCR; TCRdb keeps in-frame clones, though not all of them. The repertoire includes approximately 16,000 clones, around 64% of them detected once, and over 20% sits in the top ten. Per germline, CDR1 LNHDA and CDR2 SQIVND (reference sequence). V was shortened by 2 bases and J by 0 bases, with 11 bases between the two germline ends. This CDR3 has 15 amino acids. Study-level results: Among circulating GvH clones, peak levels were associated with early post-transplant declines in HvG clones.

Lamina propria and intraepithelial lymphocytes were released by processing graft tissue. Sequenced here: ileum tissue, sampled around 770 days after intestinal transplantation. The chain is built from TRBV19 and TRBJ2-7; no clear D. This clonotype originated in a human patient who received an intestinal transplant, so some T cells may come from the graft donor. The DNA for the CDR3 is TGTGCCAGTAGTATACCCGGGCCCTCCTCCTACGAGCAGTACTTC. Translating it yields CASSIPGPSSYEQYF.